The source of this T cell receptor (beta chain) is a study of blood T cell repertoires in COVID-19. Turning to the study itself: There were acute and convalescent COVID-19 samples, and they came from the United States, Italy and Spain.

Participant ages covered about 18 to 100 years across around 22 US areas. Participant reports of clinical history set cohort assignment. V lost 3 bases to trimming and J lost 7 bases, with 13 bases between them. Per the germline V gene, CDR1 is SGDLS and CDR2 is YYNGEE. The CDR3 is made up of 13 amino acids. In the study's own analysis: Amplification of reference gene primers provided the estimated nucleated cell counts. Using immunoSEQ multiplex PCR, the repertoire was profiled, and TCRdb retains in-frame clones only, with some absent. Clone size and V and J calls were adopted from that table, with D and trimming inferred from the DNA. The sample records some 300,000 clones, 88% being singletons.

The clonotype was recovered from a woman aged 55-70 years in a cohort exposed to, infected with or recovered from COVID-19 (not recorded which). Sequencing was carried out using PBMCs or T cells enriched from blood (not recorded which). The chain couples TRBV9 to TRBJ2-5, with a possible D match to TRBD1 (6 bases). CDR3 loop: CASSADSPWTQYF. The CDR3 DNA is TGTGCCAGCAGCGCGGACAGTCCCTGGACCCAGTACTTC. Together with reference TRBV9 and TRBJ2-5, the CDR3 gives the full variable domain: DSGVTQTPKHLITATGQRVTLRCSPRSGDLSVYWYQQSLDQGLQFLIQYYNGEERAKGNILERFSAQQFPDLHSELNLSSLELGDSALYFCASSADSPWTQYFGPGTRLLVL.